Listed below are T cell receptor beta chains from one sample, sequenced in a study of PD-1 blockade in classical Hodgkin lymphoma. Generated by immunoSEQ multiplex PCR, the TCRdb table keeps only in-frame clones and is missing some. This repertoire shows about 110,000 clones, 80% to 90% found once; its top ten account for 20%. This specimen consisted of peripheral blood mononuclear cells (PBMCs), obtained before the second cycle of nivolumab. The receptors were sampled from a human donor with classical Hodgkin lymphoma. Both conserved end residues are part of each CDR3. Each record gives: clone size, D gene, J gene, V gene, CDR3 protein, CDR3 DNA. D genes are given only for firm matches. Clone size is stated in some rows and not others, as once, few, many or a class when expanded.

clone size: NA
D gene: NA
J gene: TRBJ2-3
V gene: TRBV28
CDR3 protein: CASRFRTDTQYF
CDR3 DNA: TGTGCCAGCAGGTTTCGCACAGATACGCAGTATTTT

clone size: few
D gene: NA
J gene: TRBJ1-2
V gene: TRBV10-1
CDR3 protein: CASSDSLDYGYTF
CDR3 DNA: TGCGCCAGCAGCGACTCCTTGGACTATGGCTACACCTTC

clone size: NA
D gene: NA
J gene: TRBJ2-1
V gene: TRBV6-4
CDR3 protein: CASSEQDHNEQFF
CDR3 DNA: TGTGCCAGCAGTGAACAGGATCACAATGAGCAGTTCTTC

clone size: NA
D gene: TRBD2
J gene: TRBJ2-1
V gene: TRBV7-2
CDR3 protein: CASTGSGEFYEQFF
CDR3 DNA: TGTGCCAGCACCGGTAGCGGGGAGTTTTATGAGCAGTTCTTC

clone size: NA
D gene: TRBD1
J gene: TRBJ2-7
V gene: TRBV28
CDR3 protein: CASEGQSSYEQYF
CDR3 DNA: TGTGCCAGCGAGGGACAGTCCTCCTACGAGCAGTACTTC

clone size: NA
D gene: NA
J gene: TRBJ2-7
V gene: TRBV15
CDR3 protein: CATSRGGTDVTNEQYF
CDR3 DNA: TGTGCCACCAGCAGAGGGGGGACGGACGTAACAAACGAGCAGTACTTC

clone size: NA
D gene: TRBD1
J gene: TRBJ2-6
V gene: TRBV27
CDR3 protein: CASSPWTGGSGANVLTF
CDR3 DNA: TGTGCCAGCAGTCCGTGGACAGGAGGCTCTGGGGCCAACGTCCTGACTTTC

clone size: NA
D gene: NA
J gene: TRBJ1-4
V gene: TRBV2
CDR3 protein: CASSDTGRRTNEKLFF
CDR3 DNA: TGTGCCAGCAGTGACACAGGGAGGAGAACTAATGAAAAACTGTTTTTT

clone size: NA
D gene: TRBD1
J gene: TRBJ1-1
V gene: TRBV16
CDR3 protein: CASSRPGTGNTEAFF
CDR3 DNA: TGTGCCAGCAGCCGACCCGGGACAGGGAACACTGAAGCTTTCTTT

clone size: NA
D gene: NA
J gene: TRBJ1-1
V gene: TRBV4-2
CDR3 protein: CASSLAGAQVGAFF
CDR3 DNA: TGTGCCAGCAGTTTGGCGGGGGCTCAGGTGGGAGCTTTCTTT

clone size: NA
D gene: NA
J gene: TRBJ2-7
V gene: TRBV6-6
CDR3 protein: CASSLGLAYEQYF
CDR3 DNA: TGTGCCAGCAGCCTCGGACTTGCCTACGAGCAGTACTTC

clone size: NA
D gene: NA
J gene: TRBJ1-1
V gene: TRBV4-2
CDR3 protein: CASSQASGNTEAFF
CDR3 DNA: TGTGCCAGCAGCCAAGCCAGTGGGAACACTGAAGCTTTCTTT

clone size: NA
D gene: NA
J gene: TRBJ2-7
V gene: TRBV28
CDR3 protein: CASSLGTLYEQYF
CDR3 DNA: TGTGCCAGCAGTTTAGGGACACTCTACGAGCAGTACTTC

clone size: NA
D gene: NA
J gene: TRBJ2-7
V gene: TRBV28
CDR3 protein: CASSFSLGRGTKSYEQYF
CDR3 DNA: TGTGCCAGCAGTTTCTCTTTGGGCAGGGGGACTAAATCCTACGAGCAGTACTTC

clone size: NA
D gene: NA
J gene: TRBJ2-4
V gene: TRBV4-1
CDR3 protein: CASSQGGNRAIGNIQYF
CDR3 DNA: TGCGCCAGCAGCCAAGGCGGAAACAGGGCGATAGGGAACATTCAGTACTTC

clone size: large
D gene: TRBD2
J gene: TRBJ2-1
V gene: TRBV7-9
CDR3 protein: CASSPPSAGGGNEQFF
CDR3 DNA: TGTGCCAGCAGCCCTCCCTCAGCGGGAGGTGGCAATGAGCAGTTCTTC

clone size: NA
D gene: TRBD1
J gene: TRBJ1-5
V gene: TRBV7-6
CDR3 protein: CASSLVLWDSQGHSNQPQHF
CDR3 DNA: TGTGCCAGCAGCTTAGTTCTCTGGGACAGCCAAGGCCATAGCAATCAGCCCCAGCATTTT

clone size: NA
D gene: TRBD1
J gene: TRBJ1-3
V gene: TRBV6-5
CDR3 protein: CASSRTGSSGNTIYF
CDR3 DNA: TGTGCCAGCAGTAGGACAGGGAGCTCTGGAAACACCATATATTTT

clone size: NA
D gene: NA
J gene: TRBJ1-2
V gene: TRBV29-1
CDR3 protein: CSVEGNNYGYTF
CDR3 DNA: TGCAGCGTTGAAGGGAATAACTATGGCTACACCTTC

clone size: NA
D gene: TRBD1
J gene: TRBJ1-2
V gene: TRBV6-5
CDR3 protein: CASSLGGTVDYGYTF
CDR3 DNA: TGTGCCAGCAGTCTCGGGGGGACAGTAGACTATGGCTACACCTTC

clone size: NA
D gene: NA
J gene: TRBJ2-7
V gene: TRBV6-5
CDR3 protein: CASSYSRQSYEQYF
CDR3 DNA: TGTGCCAGCAGTTACTCTAGACAGTCCTACGAGCAGTACTTC

clone size: NA
D gene: NA
J gene: TRBJ2-1
V gene: TRBV4-3
CDR3 protein: CASSQGPSSYNEQFF
CDR3 DNA: TGCGCCAGCAGCCAAGGGCCAAGCTCCTACAATGAGCAGTTCTTC

clone size: NA
D gene: NA
J gene: TRBJ2-1
V gene: TRBV6-5
CDR3 protein: CASSYSGSSYNEQFF
CDR3 DNA: TGTGCCAGCAGTTACTCCGGGAGCTCCTACAATGAGCAGTTCTTC

clone size: NA
D gene: TRBD1
J gene: TRBJ1-2
V gene: TRBV10-3
CDR3 protein: CAISDPKFGQGPYGYTF
CDR3 DNA: TGTGCCATCAGTGACCCCAAATTCGGACAGGGCCCCTATGGCTACACCTTC

clone size: NA
D gene: NA
J gene: TRBJ1-3
V gene: TRBV30
CDR3 protein: CAWSIMGAGNTIYF
CDR3 DNA: TGTGCCTGGAGTATTATGGGGGCTGGAAACACCATATATTTT

clone size: NA
D gene: NA
J gene: TRBJ1-1
V gene: TRBV11-3
CDR3 protein: CASSFAGNTEAFF
CDR3 DNA: TGTGCCAGCAGCTTTGCTGGGAACACTGAAGCTTTCTTT

clone size: NA
D gene: NA
J gene: TRBJ2-3
V gene: TRBV7-8
CDR3 protein: CASSLAGSNGQYF
CDR3 DNA: TGTGCCAGCAGCTTAGCCGGAAGCAATGGGCAGTATTTT

clone size: once
D gene: NA
J gene: TRBJ2-5
V gene: TRBV6-6
CDR3 protein: CASSSAGETQYF
CDR3 DNA: TGTGCCAGCAGTTCGGCGGGAGAGACCCAGTACTTC

clone size: NA
D gene: NA
J gene: TRBJ1-6
V gene: TRBV6-4
CDR3 protein: CASIFSLSSYNSPLHF
CDR3 DNA: TGTGCCAGCATATTCAGCCTGAGCTCCTATAATTCACCCCTCCACTTT

clone size: NA
D gene: NA
J gene: TRBJ2-3
V gene: TRBV4-2
CDR3 protein: CASSQDTEDTQYF
CDR3 DNA: TGTGCCAGCAGCCAAGATACCGAAGATACGCAGTATTTT

clone size: NA
D gene: NA
J gene: TRBJ1-1
V gene: TRBV5-1
CDR3 protein: CASSLEGRGWTEAFF
CDR3 DNA: TGCGCCAGCAGCTTGGAGGGCAGGGGATGGACTGAAGCTTTCTTT

clone size: NA
D gene: TRBD1
J gene: TRBJ2-5
V gene: TRBV25-1
CDR3 protein: CASSRRTGETQYF
CDR3 DNA: TGTGCCAGCAGTCGTCGGACAGGGGAGACCCAGTACTTC

clone size: NA
D gene: TRBD1
J gene: TRBJ1-1
V gene: TRBV18
CDR3 protein: CASSPWVDRGLRGTEAFF
CDR3 DNA: TGTGCCAGCTCACCTTGGGTAGACAGGGGGCTACGGGGGACTGAAGCTTTCTTT

clone size: NA
D gene: NA
J gene: TRBJ2-2
V gene: TRBV7-2
CDR3 protein: CASSLNQPGALSGELFF
CDR3 DNA: TGTGCCAGCAGCTTAAATCAACCGGGGGCGCTCTCCGGGGAGCTGTTTTTT

clone size: NA
D gene: TRBD1
J gene: TRBJ2-7
V gene: TRBV13
CDR3 protein: CASSSPGQGSEQYF
CDR3 DNA: TGTGCCAGCAGCTCACCGGGACAGGGGAGCGAGCAGTACTTC

clone size: NA
D gene: NA
J gene: TRBJ1-4
V gene: TRBV19
CDR3 protein: CASVEDEKLFF
CDR3 DNA: TGTGCCAGCGTGGAGGATGAAAAACTGTTTTTT

clone size: NA
D gene: NA
J gene: TRBJ1-1
V gene: TRBV15
CDR3 protein: CATSRDMRGTEAFF
CDR3 DNA: TGTGCCACCAGCAGAGATATGAGGGGCACTGAAGCTTTCTTT

clone size: NA
D gene: NA
J gene: TRBJ2-7
V gene: TRBV29-1
CDR3 protein: CSVQGRSTYEQYF
CDR3 DNA: TGCAGCGTTCAGGGCAGGTCAACCTACGAGCAGTACTTC

clone size: NA
D gene: NA
J gene: TRBJ2-1
V gene: TRBV27
CDR3 protein: CASSPEWGRAGEQFF
CDR3 DNA: TGTGCCAGCAGTCCCGAATGGGGACGCGCCGGAGAGCAGTTCTTC